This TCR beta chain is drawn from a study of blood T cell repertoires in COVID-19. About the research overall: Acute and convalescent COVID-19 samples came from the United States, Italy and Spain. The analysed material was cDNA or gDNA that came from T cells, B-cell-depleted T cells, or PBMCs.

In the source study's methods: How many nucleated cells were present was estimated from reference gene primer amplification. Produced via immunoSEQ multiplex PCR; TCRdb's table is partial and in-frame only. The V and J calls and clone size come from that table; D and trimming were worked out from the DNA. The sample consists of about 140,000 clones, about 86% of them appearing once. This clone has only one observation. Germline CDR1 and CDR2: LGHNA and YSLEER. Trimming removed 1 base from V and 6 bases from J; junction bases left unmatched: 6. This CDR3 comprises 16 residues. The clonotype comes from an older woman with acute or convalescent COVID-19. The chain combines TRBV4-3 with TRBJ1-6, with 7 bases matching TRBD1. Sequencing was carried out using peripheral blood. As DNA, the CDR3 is TGCGCCAGCAGCCAAGCCGTCGGGGACAGTAATTCACCCCTCCACTTT. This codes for CASSQAVGDSNSPLHF.